Listed here are 15 T cell receptor beta chains from one sample, sequenced in a study of T cells in narcolepsy. Assay used: immunoSEQ multiplex PCR; TCRdb lists only in-frame clones, some missing. The sample has approximately 10,000 clones, roughly 94% seen once. The sequenced sample consisted of CD45RA- memory CD4+ T cells from PBMCs. These receptor sequences come from a human donor with narcolepsy.

Here the CDR3 reads CASSLQGNTIYF. As DNA, the CDR3 is TGTGCCAGCAGCTTACAGGGAAACACCATATATTTT. This rearrangement joins TRBV7-2 to TRBJ1-3; D gene uncertain. CDR1 is SGHTA, CDR2 FQGNSA, per germline. The CDR3 covers 12 residues. The V and J ends lost 2 bases and 4 bases respectively, with 3 bases between them.

The rearrangement links TRBV7-2 to TRBJ2-7; D call uncertain. Trimming removed 2 bases from V and 2 bases from J, with 7 bases in between. CDR1 is SGHTA and CDR2 is FQGNSA in the germline V gene. The length of the CDR3 is 13 residues. The CDR3 here is CASSLSGPYEQYF. Written as DNA, the CDR3 is TGTGCCAGCAGCTTATCGGGCCCCTACGAGCAGTACTTC.

The chain has TRBV11-2 and TRBJ1-5; D not resolved. Germline V gene sequence: CDR1 SGHAT, CDR2 FQNNGV. V dropped 3 bases and J dropped 3 bases, with 12 bases sitting between them. This CDR3 is built from 15 residues. For the CDR3, the DNA is TGTGCCAGCAGCTTTGGGAACAGAGCCAATCAGCCCCAGCATTTT. Protein sequence: CASSFGNRANQPQHF. The variable domain in full, with the rest retrieved from reference TRBV11-2 and TRBJ1-5, is EAGVAQSPRYKIIEKRQSVAFWCNPISGHATLYWYQQILGQGPKLLIQFQNNGVVDDSQLPKDRFSAERLKGVDSTLKIQPAKLEDSAVYLCASSFGNRANQPQHFGDGTRLSIL.

The genes are TRBV6-1 and TRBJ2-7, with 10 nucleotides matching TRBD1. Germline V gene sequence: CDR1 MNHNS, CDR2 SASEGT. With 8 bases clipped from V and 4 bases from J, the junction kept 8 bases outside the gene matches. The CDR3 spans 14 residues. The CDR3 loop reads CASSRGTGVYEQYF. The CDR3 DNA follows: TGTGCCAGCTCCAGGGGGACAGGGGTGTACGAGCAGTACTTC.

The chain employs TRBV13 and TRBJ2-1, with 10 positions matching TRBD2. Germline CDR1 reads PRHDT; CDR2 reads FYEKMQ (reference sequence). Losses at the gene ends were 0 bases for V and 10 bases for J; bases not matched to a gene: 12. The CDR3 consists of 17 residues. The CDR3 sequence: CASSLGRVLAGSTEQFF. Written as DNA, the CDR3 is TGTGCCAGCAGCTTAGGCCGCGTACTAGCGGGATCTACCGAGCAGTTCTTC.

CDR3 coding DNA: TGTGCCAGTAGTAAGATGGGACAGTCGGTCCTTCCCTACGAGCAGTACTTC. It specifies CASSKMGQSVLPYEQYF. The J gene is TRBJ2-7, the V gene TRBV19; 7 nucleotides match TRBD1. The CDR3 spans 17 residues. Trimming cost V 4 bases and J 2 bases; bases outside gene matches: 14. The germline CDR1 and CDR2 sequences are LNHDA and SQIVND (reference sequence).

The J gene is TRBJ2-6, the V gene TRBV5-4, with TRBD1 matching 7 bases. After removal of 4 bases from V and 4 bases from J, the junction contained 14 bases not matched to a gene. Germline CDR1 is SGHNT and CDR2 is YYREEE (reference sequence). CDR3 length: 18 amino acids. CDR3 coding DNA: TGTGCCAGCAGCGAAGACAGGGCGCCACGAGCGGGGGCCAACGTCCTGACTTTC. Protein: CASSEDRAPRAGANVLTF.

The gene calls are TRBV2 and TRBJ1-1; possibly TRBD1 for D (6 bases). CDR3 length equals 15 residues. Trimming removed 6 bases from V and 0 bases from J, with 14 bases in between. The germline gives CDR1 SNHLY, CDR2 FYNNEI. The CDR3: CASSGSGVLNTEAFF. The CDR3 DNA reads as TGTGCCAGCAGCGGTTCAGGGGTTTTGAACACTGAAGCTTTCTTT.

This chain's CDR3 is CASKVNGQGSTEAFF. The CDR3 DNA follows: TGTGCCAGCAAGGTTAACGGACAGGGGTCCACTGAAGCTTTCTTT. The rearrangement joins TRBV5-4 to TRBJ1-1, with TRBD1 matching 9 bases. Per the germline V gene, CDR1 is SGHNT and CDR2 is YYREEE (reference sequence). The CDR3 length is 15 residues. Unmatched junction bases numbered 10, after V lost 6 bases and J lost 4 bases.

This chain connects TRBV6-5 to TRBJ2-3; TRBD1 or TRBD2 may be the D gene (5 bases each). Trimming shortened V by 0 bases and J by 8 bases, and 9 bases separated the two germline ends. Germline V gives CDR1 MNHEY, CDR2 SVGAGI. This CDR3 is 13 amino acids long. Here the CDR3 reads CASSYSRDRTQYF. CDR3 nucleotides: TGTGCCAGCAGTTACTCGAGGGACCGTACGCAGTATTTT.

The CDR3 spells CASSPPDRAGRNIQYF. The CDR3 bases are TGTGCCAGCTCACCGCCGGACAGGGCGGGAAGGAACATTCAGTACTTC. The chain recombines TRBV18 with TRBJ2-4, with 8 nucleotides matching TRBD1. Germline CDR1 is KGHSH and CDR2 is LQKENI. With 3 bases clipped from V and 7 bases from J, the junction kept 11 bases outside the gene matches. The CDR3 totals 16 residues.

The genes are TRBV11-3 and TRBJ2-7; D could derive from TRBD1 or TRBD2 (6 bases each). Germline V gene data show CDR1 as SGHNT and CDR2 as YENEEA. Trimming pared 3 bases from V and 6 bases from J, leaving 9 bases between. There are 12 residues in the CDR3. The CDR3 nucleotides are TGTGCCAGCAGCTTCGGAGGGGGCGAGCAGTACTTC. Translated, it gives CASSFGGGEQYF.

The chain employs TRBV5-4 and TRBJ1-2, with 10 positions matching TRBD1. Germline V gives CDR1 SGHNT, CDR2 YYREEE (reference sequence). V lost 2 bases and J lost 2; bases outside the gene matches: 3. The CDR3 is 15 amino acids. The CDR3 DNA follows: TGTGCCAGCAGCTTCCGACAGGGGGCGAACTATGGCTACACCTTC. Its translation: CASSFRQGANYGYTF. Variable domain in full (rest from reference TRBV5-4 and TRBJ1-2): ETGVTQSPTHLIKTRGQQVTLRCSSQSGHNTVSWYQQALGQGPQFIFQYYREEENGRGNFPPRFSGLQFPNYSSELNVNALELDDSALYLCASSFRQGANYGYTFGSGTRLTVV.

The rearrangement links TRBV9 to TRBJ1-3; D is unclear. CDR3 length: 14 amino acids. Trimming took 4 bases from V and 4 from J, leaving 12 bases between them. The germline gives CDR1 SGDLS, CDR2 YYNGEE. CDR3 residues: CASSPTRVGNTIYF. The CDR3 DNA is TGTGCCAGCAGCCCCACGAGGGTCGGAAACACCATATATTTT. Drawing the rest from reference TRBV9 and TRBJ1-3, the complete variable domain is DSGVTQTPKHLITATGQRVTLRCSPRSGDLSVYWYQQSLDQGLQFLIQYYNGEERAKGNILERFSAQQFPDLHSELNLSSLELGDSALYFCASSPTRVGNTIYFGEGSWLTVV.

The CDR3 DNA is TGCGCCAGCAGCCCCGGAGCGGTCACGCAAGAGACCCAGTACTTC. Translated: CASSPGAVTQETQYF. The chain employs TRBV5-1 and TRBJ2-5; a possible D gene is TRBD2 (5 bases). Germline V gene sequence: CDR1 SGHRS, CDR2 YFSETQ. The CDR3 totals 15 residues. Trimming removed 4 bases from V and 2 bases from J, with 15 bases in between.